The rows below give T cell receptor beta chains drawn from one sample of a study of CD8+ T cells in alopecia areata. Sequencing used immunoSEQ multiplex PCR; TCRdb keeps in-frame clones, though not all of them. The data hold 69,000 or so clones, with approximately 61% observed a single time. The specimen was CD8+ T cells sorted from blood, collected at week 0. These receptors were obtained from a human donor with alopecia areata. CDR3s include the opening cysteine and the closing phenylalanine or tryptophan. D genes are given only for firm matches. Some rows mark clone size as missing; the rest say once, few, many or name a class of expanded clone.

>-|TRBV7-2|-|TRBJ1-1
CASSLTSGAEAFF
TGTGCCAGCAGCTTAACTAGTGGGGCTGAAGCTTTCTTT
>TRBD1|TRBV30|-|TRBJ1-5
CAPIYNFSSRGKNSNQPQHF
TGTGCCCCCATATACAACTTTTCGAGCAGGGGGAAGAATAGCAATCAGCCCCAGCATTTT
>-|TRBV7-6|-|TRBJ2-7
CASSSIDGFYEQYF
TGTGCCAGCAGCTCAATCGACGGGTTCTACGAGCAGTACTTC
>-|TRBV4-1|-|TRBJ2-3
CASSQDKGRGADTQYF
TGCGCCAGCAGCCAAGATAAAGGGCGGGGCGCAGATACGCAGTATTTT
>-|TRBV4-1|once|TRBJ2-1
CASSPRSDPYNEQFF
TGCGCCAGCAGCCCGAGATCAGACCCCTACAATGAGCAGTTCTTC
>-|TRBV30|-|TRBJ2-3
CAFNRVADTQYF
TGTGCCTTCAACAGGGTTGCAGATACGCAGTATTTT
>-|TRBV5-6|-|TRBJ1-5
CASSSQGSQPQHF
TGTGCCAGCAGCTCACAGGGAAGTCAGCCCCAGCATTTT
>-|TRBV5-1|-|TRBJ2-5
CASSLSGQHQETQYF
TGCGCCAGCAGCTTGTCTGGACAGCATCAAGAGACCCAGTACTTC
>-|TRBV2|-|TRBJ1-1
CASSLTANTEAFF
TGTGCCAGCAGTCTGACCGCAAACACTGAAGCTTTCTTT
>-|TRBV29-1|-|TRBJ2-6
CSVEDRAGSGANVLTF
TGCAGCGTTGAAGATAGGGCGGGCTCTGGGGCCAACGTCCTGACTTTC
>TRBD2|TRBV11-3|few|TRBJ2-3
CASRTLGLAGGRTDTQYF
TGTGCCAGCAGAACCCTGGGACTAGCGGGGGGGCGGACAGATACGCAGTATTTT
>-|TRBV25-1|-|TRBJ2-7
CASSTVPREQYF
TGTGCCAGCAGTACCGTTCCCCGCGAGCAGTACTTC
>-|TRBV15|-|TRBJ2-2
CATSTRRDTGELFF
TGTGCCACCAGCACTAGGCGTGACACCGGGGAGCTGTTTTTT
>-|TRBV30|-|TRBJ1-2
CAWTTEGVDYGYTF
TGTGCCTGGACGACCGAGGGAGTGGACTATGGCTACACCTTC
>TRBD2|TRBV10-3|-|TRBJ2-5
CAILPGRVETQYF
TGTGCCATCCTTCCAGGGAGGGTAGAGACCCAGTACTTC
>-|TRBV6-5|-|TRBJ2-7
CASSYSIGAEQYF
TGTGCCAGCAGTTACTCCATCGGGGCCGAGCAGTACTTC
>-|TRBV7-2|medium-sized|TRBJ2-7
CASSLVGGPGDEQYF
TGTGCCAGCAGCTTAGTGGGGGGGCCCGGGGACGAGCAGTACTTC
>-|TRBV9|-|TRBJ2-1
CASSVFDSSYNEQFF
TGTGCCAGCAGCGTGTTTGATAGCTCCTACAATGAGCAGTTCTTC
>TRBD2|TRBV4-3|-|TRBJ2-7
CASSQDRRGGTYEQYF
TGCGCCAGCAGCCAAGATCGACGCGGGGGAACCTACGAGCAGTACTTC
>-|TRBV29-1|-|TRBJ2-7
CSVAYSATSYEQYF
TGCAGCGTTGCTTACAGCGCGACGAGCTACGAGCAGTACTTC
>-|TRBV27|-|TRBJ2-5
CASSGSNQETQYF
TGTGCCAGCAGTGGGAGCAACCAAGAGACCCAGTACTTC
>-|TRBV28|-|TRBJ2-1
CASSPGVLRNYNEQFF
TGTGCCAGCAGCCCAGGGGTTTTGAGGAATTACAATGAGCAGTTCTTC
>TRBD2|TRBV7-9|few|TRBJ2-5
CASSSPLAGGVYQETQYF
TGTGCCAGCAGCTCTCCCCTAGCGGGGGGCGTATATCAAGAGACCCAGTACTTC
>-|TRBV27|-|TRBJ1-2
CASSLSGRGLAF
TGTGCCAGCAGTTTATCTGGCAGGGGCCTAGCCTTC
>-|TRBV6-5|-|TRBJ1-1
CASSFNSGAAEAFF
TGTGCCAGCAGTTTCAACTCGGGTGCAGCTGAAGCTTTCTTT
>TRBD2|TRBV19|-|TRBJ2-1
CASTLGAGGLNEQFF
TGTGCCAGTACCCTCGGAGCGGGGGGGCTGAATGAGCAGTTCTTC
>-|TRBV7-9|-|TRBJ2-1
CASSLGGKEQFF
TGTGCCAGCAGCTTAGGAGGCAAGGAGCAGTTCTTC
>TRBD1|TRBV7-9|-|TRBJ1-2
CASTEGADYGYTF
TGTGCCAGCACCGAGGGGGCTGACTATGGCTACACCTTC
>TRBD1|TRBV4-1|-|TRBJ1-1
CASSEDRGNTEAFF
TGCGCCAGCAGCGAGGACAGGGGGAACACTGAAGCTTTCTTT
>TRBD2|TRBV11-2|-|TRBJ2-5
CASRAAGRQETQYF
TGTGCCAGCAGAGCAGCGGGGCGTCAAGAGACCCAGTACTTC
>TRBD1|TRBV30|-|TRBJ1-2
CAWSVGQHYGYTF
TGTGCCTGGAGTGTGGGACAGCACTATGGCTACACCTTC
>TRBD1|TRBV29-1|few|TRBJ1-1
CSVLRDRDDTEAFF
TGCAGCGTTCTAAGGGACAGGGATGACACTGAAGCTTTCTTT
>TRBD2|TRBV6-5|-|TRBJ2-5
CASGEGSRRETQYF
TGTGCCAGCGGGGAGGGTTCGCGTCGGGAGACCCAGTACTTC
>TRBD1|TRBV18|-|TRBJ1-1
CASSTGTGMNTEAFF
TGTGCCAGCTCAACCGGGACAGGGATGAACACTGAAGCTTTCTTT
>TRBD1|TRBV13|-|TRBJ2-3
CASSPRDSGSTDTQYF
TGTGCCAGCAGCCCCCGGGACAGCGGTTCCACAGATACGCAGTATTTT
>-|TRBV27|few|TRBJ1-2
CASSSGYGYTF
TGTGCCAGCAGTTCCGGCTATGGCTACACCTTC
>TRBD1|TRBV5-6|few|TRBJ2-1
CASSAGQGWTYNEQFF
TGTGCCAGCAGCGCGGGACAGGGGTGGACCTACAATGAGCAGTTCTTC
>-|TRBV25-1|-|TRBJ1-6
CASSDMRYNSPLHF
TGTGCCAGCAGTGACATGAGGTATAATTCACCCCTCCACTTT
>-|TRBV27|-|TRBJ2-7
CASSWGVTSGYEQYF
TGTGCCAGCAGCTGGGGGGTGACTAGTGGCTACGAGCAGTACTTC
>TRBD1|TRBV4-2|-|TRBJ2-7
CASSQDFWDRESYEQYF
TGTGCCAGCAGCCAAGATTTCTGGGACAGGGAGTCCTACGAGCAGTACTTC
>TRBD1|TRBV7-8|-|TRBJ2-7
CASSPGQGHYEQYF
TGTGCCAGCAGCCCCGGACAGGGTCATTACGAGCAGTACTTC